One and the same sample provided the 8 T cell receptor beta chains below, sequenced in a study of cytomegalovirus exposure and HLA in healthy donors. Amplification used 60 Vbeta primers and 13 Jbeta primers. Repertoires were generated with immunoSEQ multiplex PCR, while TCRdb's copy carries only in-frame clones and drops some. The sample lists roughly 34,000 clones, approximately 80% seen once, with 5.5% to 7% in the top ten. The sample comprised PBMCs. The receptor source for this set is a male donor in good health and CMV-seronegative.

CDR3 region: CAWSIWGVDTEAFF. For the CDR3, the DNA is TGTGCCTGGAGTATATGGGGAGTGGACACTGAAGCTTTCTTT. The chain recombines TRBV30 with TRBJ1-1; no definite D call. Germline V gene lookup returns CDR1 GTSNPN and CDR2 SVGIG (reference sequence). This CDR3 is built from 14 residues. V shed 2 bases and J shed 3 bases, with 13 bases lying between them.

The chain couples TRBV30 to TRBJ2-3; no reliable D call. Trimming took off 5 bases at V and 2 bases at J, with 20 bases between the two ends. The CDR3 is 16 residues long. Germline V CDR1 and CDR2: GTSNPN, SVGIG (reference sequence). The CDR3: CAWGSRLRVTTDTQYF. CDR3 bases: TGTGCCTGGGGGTCACGGCTACGGGTAACCACAGATACGCAGTATTTT.

The chain links TRBV18 to TRBJ2-7, with D possibly matching TRBD2 (5 bases). The CDR3 has 13 amino acids. Trimming removed 3 bases at V and 2 bases at J, with 8 bases between. From germline, CDR1 is KGHSH and CDR2 LQKENI. CDR3 protein: CASSPSVTYEQYF. CDR3 sequence (DNA): TGTGCCAGCTCACCTAGCGTTACCTACGAGCAGTACTTC.

The CDR3 sequence is CASSYSGQGYEQYF. CDR3 DNA sequence: TGTGCCAGCAGTTACTCCGGACAGGGCTACGAGCAGTACTTC. The chain uses TRBV6-5 and TRBJ2-7; 8 nucleotides match TRBD1. After removal of 0 bases from V and 3 bases from J, the junction contained 1 base not matched to a gene. The germline V gene has CDR1 MNHEY and CDR2 SVGAGI. CDR3 size: 14 residues.

The rearrangement uses TRBV5-1 and TRBJ1-6; D is perhaps TRBD1 (6 bases). Germline V gives CDR1 SGHRS, CDR2 YFSETQ. V lost 4 bases, J lost 1 base, and 12 bases lay in between. This CDR3 has 16 amino acids. CDR3 residues: CASSPMTGSYNSPLHF. The CDR3 region has the DNA TGCGCCAGCAGCCCGATGACAGGTTCCTATAATTCACCCCTCCACTTT.

This CDR3 is CASSVGGTAEAFF. The CDR3 nucleotides are TGTGCCAGCAGCGTAGGCGGGACGGCTGAAGCTTTCTTT. The J gene is TRBJ1-1, the V gene TRBV9; D perhaps matches TRBD1 (5 bases). CDR1 SGDLS and CDR2 YYNGEE come from the germline V gene. Trimming stripped 0 bases from V and 6 bases from J, with 9 bases between. CDR3 length: 13 residues.

V and J are TRBV28 and TRBJ1-4, with D possibly TRBD1 on 6 matching bases. This CDR3 spans 14 amino acids. The germline CDR1 and CDR2 sequences are MDHEN and SYDVKM. Trimming pared 7 bases from V and 2 bases from J, leaving 11 bases between. The CDR3 bases are TGTGCCAGCACTACCGGACAGACTAATGAAAAACTGTTTTTT. Amino acid sequence: CASTTGQTNEKLFF.

The chain combines TRBV6-5 with TRBJ2-1, with 10 bases fitting TRBD2. V gave up 5 bases and J gave up 12 bases; unmatched junction bases: 4. CDR3 length equals 12 residues. In germline, CDR1 is MNHEY, CDR2 SVGAGI. The CDR3 DNA reads as TGTGCCAGCAGTGCCGGGACTAGCGTGCAGTTCTTC. Its protein product is CASSAGTSVQFF.